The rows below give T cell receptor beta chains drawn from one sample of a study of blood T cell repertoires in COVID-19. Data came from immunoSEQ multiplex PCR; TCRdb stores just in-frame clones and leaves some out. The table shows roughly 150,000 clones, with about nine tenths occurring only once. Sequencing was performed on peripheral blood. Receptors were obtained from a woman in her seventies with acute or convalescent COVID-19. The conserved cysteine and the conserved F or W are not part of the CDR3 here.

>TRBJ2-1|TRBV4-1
ASSLSGTQFSYNEQF
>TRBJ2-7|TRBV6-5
ASSSTGLEQY
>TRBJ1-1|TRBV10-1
ASSEWRQGVSAF
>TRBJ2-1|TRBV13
ASSLVSLADNEQF
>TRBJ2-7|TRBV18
ASSPTTGTPYEQY
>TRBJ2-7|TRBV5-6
ASSIRQGDYEQY
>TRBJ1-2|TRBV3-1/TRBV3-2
ASSQTVNYGYT
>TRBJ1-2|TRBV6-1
ASSETRGRGYT
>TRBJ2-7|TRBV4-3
ASSQDLYDRRDRGYEQY
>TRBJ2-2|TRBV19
ASSATHPTGELF
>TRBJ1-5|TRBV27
ASSPRTGESNQPQH
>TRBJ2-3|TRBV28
ASSFPSPALAGVIDTQY
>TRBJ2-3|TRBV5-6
ASSLGFAGAGGGTDTQY
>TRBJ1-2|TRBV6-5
ASSFQDRGGYT
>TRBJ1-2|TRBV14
ASSQDRGTGYT
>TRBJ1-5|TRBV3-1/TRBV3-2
ASSQDQRARQPQH
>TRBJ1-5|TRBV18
ASSQTDRGVNQPQH
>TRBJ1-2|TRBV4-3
ASSQELLGGTNYGYT
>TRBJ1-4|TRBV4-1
ASSQDVARGSEKLF
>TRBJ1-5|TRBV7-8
ASSGGEGQHSNQPQH
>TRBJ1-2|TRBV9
ASSVVPQSYGYT
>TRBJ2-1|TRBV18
ASSPPGGAGYNEQF
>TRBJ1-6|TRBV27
ASSLRTGDNSPLH
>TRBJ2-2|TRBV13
ASSFIPGELF
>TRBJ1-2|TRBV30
AWSVLDYGYT
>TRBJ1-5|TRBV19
ASSIGQGGQPQH
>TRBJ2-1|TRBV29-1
SVVLGDSSYNEQF
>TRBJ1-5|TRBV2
ASREGSLWDQPQH
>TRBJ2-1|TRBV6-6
ASSHTPGTSGSDEQF
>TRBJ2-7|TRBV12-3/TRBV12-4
ASSPLQGHEQY
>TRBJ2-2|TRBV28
ASSSEGELF
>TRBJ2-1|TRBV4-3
ASSQDWDREHDEQF
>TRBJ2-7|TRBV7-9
ASSLPTGQGAYEQY
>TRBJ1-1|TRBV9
ASSVTTVHTEAF
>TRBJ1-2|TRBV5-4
ASSFWGPPGTGGKYNGYT
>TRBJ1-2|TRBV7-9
ASSSYPRGDRVGGYT
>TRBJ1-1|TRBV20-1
SARGDSEAF
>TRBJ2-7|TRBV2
ASSEQREQY
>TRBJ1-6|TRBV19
ASSIVGWENSPLH
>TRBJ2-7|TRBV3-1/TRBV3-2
ASSQSAGRTLYEQY
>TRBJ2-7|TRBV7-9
ASSPDYYEQY
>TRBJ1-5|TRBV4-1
ASSQGQGIGNQPQH
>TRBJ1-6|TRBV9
ASSVGRNSPLH
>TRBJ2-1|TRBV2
ASSDREPTYNEQF
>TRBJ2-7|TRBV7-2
ASSLVAGKRTSGSYEQY
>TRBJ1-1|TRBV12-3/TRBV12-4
ASSDYRGTEAF
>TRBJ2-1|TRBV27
ASSFSLAGGPPYNEQF